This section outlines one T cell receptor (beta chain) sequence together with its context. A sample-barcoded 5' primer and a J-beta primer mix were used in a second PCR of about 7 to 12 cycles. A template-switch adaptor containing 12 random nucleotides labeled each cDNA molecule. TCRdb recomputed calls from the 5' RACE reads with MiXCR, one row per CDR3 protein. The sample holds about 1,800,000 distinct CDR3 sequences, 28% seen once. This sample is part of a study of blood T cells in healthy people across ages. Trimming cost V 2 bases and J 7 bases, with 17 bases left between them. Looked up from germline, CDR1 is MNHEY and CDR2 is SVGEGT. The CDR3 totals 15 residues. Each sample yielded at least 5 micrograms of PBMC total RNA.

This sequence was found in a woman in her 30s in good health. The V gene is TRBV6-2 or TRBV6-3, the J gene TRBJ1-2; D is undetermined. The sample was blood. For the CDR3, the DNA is TGTGCCAGCAGTTACCCGGACCACTTCTGGGGTGGCTACACCTTC. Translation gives CASSYPDHFWGGYTF.